Each of the 4 T cell receptor beta chains below was sequenced from the same sample in a study of blood T cell repertoires in COVID-19. Generated by immunoSEQ multiplex PCR, the TCRdb table keeps only in-frame clones and is missing some. The sample consists of approximately 150,000 clones, about 86% of them appearing once. The material sequenced was peripheral blood. These receptor sequences come from a woman aged 70-85 years who had recovered from COVID-19.

V gene TRBV15 combines with J gene TRBJ1-2, with D tentatively TRBD1 (5 bases). In germline, CDR1 is LNHNV, CDR2 YYDKDF (reference sequence). V was shortened by 0 bases and J by 4 bases, with 9 bases between the two germline ends. CDR3 length: 14 amino acids. The CDR3 DNA sequence: TGTGCCACCAGCAGAGATTTGACAGCCTATGGCTACACCTTC. It translates to CATSRDLTAYGYTF.

The chain combines TRBV9 with TRBJ2-3; a weak D match, TRBD1 (6 bases). The CDR3 contains 15 residues. The V gene's germline CDR1 is SGDLS and CDR2 YYNGEE. V was cut by 3 bases and J by 0 bases, with 11 bases left in between. The CDR3 DNA reads TGTGCCAGCAGCGCACAGGGATGGAGCACAGATACGCAGTATTTT. Its translation: CASSAQGWSTDTQYF.

The chain links TRBV2 to TRBJ2-6; a weak D match, TRBD1 (5 bases). The CDR3 consists of 15 residues. The germline V gene encodes CDR1 SNHLY and CDR2 FYNNEI. V lost 9 bases and J 0 bases, leaving 12 bases between the germline ends. CDR3 amino acids: CARTVSSSGANVLTF. The CDR3 region has the DNA TGTGCCAGGACAGTGTCGAGCTCTGGGGCCAACGTCCTGACTTTC.

For this clone: A junction end diverges from the germline sequence, so it may reflect a read error. This sequence joins TRBV6-5 and TRBJ2-1; D is possibly TRBD1 (5 bases). The CDR3 covers 14 residues. Germline V gene data show CDR1 as MNHEY and CDR2 as SVGAGI. Here the CDR3 reads CASSYSGRDGEQFF. CDR3 nucleotides: TGTGCCAGCAGTTACTCGGGCAGGGATGGTGAGCAATTCTTC.